This T cell receptor (beta chain) was found in a study of T cells after yellow fever vaccination (dated by TCRdb to 2018 to 2020). Turning to the overall study: The SMART-Seq v4 Ultra Low Input RNA kit was used to prepare libraries from fractions with low cell numbers. Blood was collected at multiple timepoints before and after primary and secondary immunization, and bulk PBMC replicates and cell subsets were isolated. The cohort comprised two healthy male donors, one aged 18 to 30 and one aged 30 to 40 years. Bulk TCR alpha and beta repertoires were sequenced longitudinally to track T-cell clones before and after primary and booster YFV17D yellow fever vaccination.

The full study reports these points: After the booster, most of the clones that had expanded following primary vaccination were detected again (96% of CD4 and roughly 90% of CD8), which suggests that memory was broadly maintained. Compared with the primary T-cell response, the secondary T-cell response was weaker but faster, peaking on day 5 rather than day 15. A small share of clonotypes was detected in both CD4 and CD8 compartments, with the overlap likely arising from convergent recombination. The study included only two donors, which limits how far the findings can be generalized. Computational filtering was required because FACS-sorted repertoires could contain abundant contaminating clonotypes from the bulk population.

The sample's treatment or condition label, in plain terms: live attenuated yellow fever vaccine strain. A standard Ficoll-Paque protocol was used to isolate PBMCs from peripheral blood. Dynabeads CD4 and CD8 positive selection kits were used to isolate the CD4 and CD8 T-cell fractions. RNA was extracted with TriZol from bulk PBMCs, CD4 and CD8 fractions, and dextramer-positive and dextramer-negative fractions. This clonotype was seen repeatedly, ten times or more. Its antigen is still unknown. There are no base qualities to consult, and no much larger clone falls within one base. Trimming costs V 2 bases and J 4 bases, and their ends lie 15 bases apart. Taken from the germline V gene, the CDR1 and CDR2 loops are SGHTA and FQGNSA. The CDR3, cysteine through phenylalanine, is 16 amino acids long. The DNA shown is the 48-base CDR3, in frame from base 1. TCRdb lists the instrument as Illumina NovaSeq 6000. Synthesis of TCR cDNA relied on 5'RACE template switching, a step that introduced a universal primer site along with unique molecular identifiers. Priming of cDNA synthesis was performed from both the TCR alpha and TCR beta constant segments. Library amplification used two PCR steps, and the second PCR step added sample barcodes and sequencing adapters. Libraries were sequenced on Illumina HiSeq 2500 (2x100 bp) or NovaSeq (2x150 bp). As for the original processing: MIGEC handled demultiplexing of reads and collapsing into UMI consensus sequences, while MiXCR performed V(D)J alignment. Clonotypes responding to the vaccine were identified with edgeR on replicate PBMC samples, with the criteria of FDR below 0.01 and a log2 fold change above 5 up to day 15. Each bulk clonotype was labeled CD4 or CD8 based on which sequenced repertoire, CD4 or CD8, contained the clonotype at higher abundance. Starting from the raw public reads, TCRdb applied fastp trimming at Q25, assembled clones with MiXCR and retained in-frame beta chains. When rows share a CDR3 protein, they turn into one entry using the most common DNA and genes. TCRdb's processing, not the study's, gives the V and J calls here. The table for this sample lists approximately 250,000 distinct CDR3 sequences; around 4.9% of them were counted only once. Together, the top ten hold roughly 3.3% of the sample.

The starting material was CD4+ T cells sorted from PBMCs, obtained on the day of the yellow fever booster vaccination. The clonotype was recovered from a man between 18 and 29 years old who received the YFV17D yellow fever vaccine. The chain is encoded by TRBV7-2 joined to TRBJ1-3, with no reliable assignment of the D segment. CDR3 region: CASSLTSRVGGNTIYF. The nucleotides are TGTGCCAGCAGCTTAACAAGTCGAGTGGGAGGAAACACCATATATTTT.